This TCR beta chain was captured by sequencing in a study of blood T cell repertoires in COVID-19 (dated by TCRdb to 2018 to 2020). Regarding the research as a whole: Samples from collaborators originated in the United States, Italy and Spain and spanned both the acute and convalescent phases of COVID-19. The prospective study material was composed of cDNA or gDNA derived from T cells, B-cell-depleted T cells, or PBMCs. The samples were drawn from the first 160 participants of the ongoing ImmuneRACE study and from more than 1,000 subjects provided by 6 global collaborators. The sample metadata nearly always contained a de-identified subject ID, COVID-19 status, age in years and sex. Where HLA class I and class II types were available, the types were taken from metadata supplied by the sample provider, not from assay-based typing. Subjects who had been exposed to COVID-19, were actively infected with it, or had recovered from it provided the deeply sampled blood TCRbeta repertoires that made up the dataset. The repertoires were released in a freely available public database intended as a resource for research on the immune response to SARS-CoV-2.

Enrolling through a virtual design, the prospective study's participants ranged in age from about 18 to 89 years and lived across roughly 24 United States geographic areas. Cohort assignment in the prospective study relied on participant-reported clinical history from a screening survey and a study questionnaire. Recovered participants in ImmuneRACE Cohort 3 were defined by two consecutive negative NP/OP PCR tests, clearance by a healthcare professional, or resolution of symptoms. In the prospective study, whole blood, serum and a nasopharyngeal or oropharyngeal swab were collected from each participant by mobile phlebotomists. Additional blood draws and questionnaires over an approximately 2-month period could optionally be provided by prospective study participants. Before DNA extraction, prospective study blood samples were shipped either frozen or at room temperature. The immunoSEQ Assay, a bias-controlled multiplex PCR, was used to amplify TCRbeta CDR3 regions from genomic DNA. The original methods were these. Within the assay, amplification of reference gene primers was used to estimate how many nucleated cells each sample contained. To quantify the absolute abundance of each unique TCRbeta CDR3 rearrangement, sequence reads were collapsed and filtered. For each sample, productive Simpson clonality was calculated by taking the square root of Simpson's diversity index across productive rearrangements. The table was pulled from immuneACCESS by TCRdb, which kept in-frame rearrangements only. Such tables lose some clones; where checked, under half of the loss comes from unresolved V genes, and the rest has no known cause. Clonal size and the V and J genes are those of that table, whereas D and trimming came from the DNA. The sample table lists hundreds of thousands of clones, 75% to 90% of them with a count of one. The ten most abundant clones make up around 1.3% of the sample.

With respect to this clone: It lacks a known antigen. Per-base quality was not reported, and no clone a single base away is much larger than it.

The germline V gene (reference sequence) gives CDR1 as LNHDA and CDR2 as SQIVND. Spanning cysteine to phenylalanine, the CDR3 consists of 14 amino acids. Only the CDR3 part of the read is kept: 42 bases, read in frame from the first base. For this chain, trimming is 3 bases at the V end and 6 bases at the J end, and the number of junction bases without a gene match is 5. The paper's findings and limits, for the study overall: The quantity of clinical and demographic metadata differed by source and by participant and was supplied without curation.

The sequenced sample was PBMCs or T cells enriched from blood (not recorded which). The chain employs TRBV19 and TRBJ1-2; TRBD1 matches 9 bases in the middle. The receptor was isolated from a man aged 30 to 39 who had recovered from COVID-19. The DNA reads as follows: TGTGCCAGTAGTATCCGGGGACAGGGCCATGGCTACACCTTC. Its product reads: CASSIRGQGHGYTF.